This T cell receptor (beta chain) was profiled in a study of blood T cell repertoires in COVID-19. Using immunoSEQ multiplex PCR, the repertoire was profiled, and TCRdb retains in-frame clones only, with some absent. The sample includes approximately 440,000 clones, approximately 88% of them seen just once. V was trimmed by 0 bases and J by 2 bases, leaving 8 bases between them. The CDR3 totals 14 residues. Germline-derived CDR1 and CDR2 are MNHNS and SASEGT. The chain carries TRBV6-1 and TRBJ2-7; possible D gene TRBD1, 5 bases. The TCR comes from a woman aged 45-65 years with COVID-19, enrolled during active disease. The sequenced material came from peripheral blood. The CDR3 DNA follows: TGTGCCAGCAGTGAAGCACCCAGGGCCTACGAGCAGTACTTC. This sequence encodes CASSEAPRAYEQYF.